This note documents a single TCR beta chain sequence. What it recognizes is unknown. The germline gene is not matched at one end of the junction; a read error may be the cause. These data come from a study of T-cell reconstitution after alpha-beta-depleted transplantation in children. Regarding the study as a whole: Recipient T cells and thymic progenitors that survived gave rise to the high TCRbeta diversity observed at day 60 in some patients. At one year after transplant, newly produced T cells mostly accounted for T-cell counts and diversity. Two months or so post-transplant, alpha-beta T cells reportedly derived from several hundred expanded graft clones.

During its preparation, the TCRbeta library received unique molecular identifiers. TCRdb itself ran the PCR reads through MiXCR, one entry per CDR3 protein. The table has roughly 160,000 distinct CDR3 sequences, more than 9.5% seen once. From germline, CDR1 is MNHNY and CDR2 SVGAGI (reference sequence). The CDR3 is made up of 17 amino acids. The rearrangement joins TRBV6-6 to TRBJ2-7; TRBD2 matches at 8 bases. The sequences come from PBMCs, collected before TCRalphabeta/CD19-depleted stem cell transplant. This receptor was identified in a boy between 2 and 10 years old with acute myeloid leukemia, due to receive a stem cell transplant. The CDR3 is CVSSYPPGSGSSYEQYF. For the CDR3, the DNA is TGTGTCAGCAGTTACCCACCGGGGAGCGGGAGTTCCTACGAGCAGTACTTC.